This TCR beta chain derives from a study of molecular identifiers for immune sequencing clone quantification. With 10%, 30% or 50% of RNA, about 20,000 to 1,000,000 naive CD8 T cells were sequenced. Naive CD8 T cells were FACS-sorted by CD8+CD4-CCR7+CD45RA+ markers. This CDR3 is 14 amino acids long. V was trimmed by 5 bases and J by 0 bases, leaving 14 bases between them. Germline values: CDR1 DFQATT, CDR2 SNEGSKA (reference sequence). Regarding the study as a whole: Underestimated sizes of highly expanded clones could result from identical TCR molecules that share a barcode.

As regards this clonotype: Its specificity is not known. One base away lies a much larger clone, so this may be a sequencing read error.

Methods described previously, with TCR primers listed, were used for bulk TCR libraries. TCRdb passed the PCR reads through MiXCR, listing each CDR3 protein once. The data show about 640,000 distinct CDR3 sequences, with just under 20% seen just once and 0.7% to 1% held by the top ten. The receptor was isolated from a human donor in good health. Some libraries in this study had Jurkat cell RNA spiked in. The sample comprised naive CD8+ T cells from blood, with Jurkat cell RNA spiked in. The subset here: FACS-sorted CD8+CD4-CCR7+CD45RA+ naive T cells. The chain uses TRBV20-1 and TRBJ2-7; tentatively, D is TRBD2 (6 bases). The CDR3 region is CSAGGASASYEQYF. The DNA for the CDR3 is TGCAGTGCTGGAGGGGCTAGCGCCTCCTACGAGCAGTACTTC.